These T cell receptor beta chains were read from a single sample in a study of CD8+CD57+ T cells in acquired aplastic anemia. A single record per CDR3 protein comes from TCRdb applying MiXCR to the reads. Found here are about 190,000 distinct CDR3 sequences, less than 60% of them singletons; the top ten hold approximately 9.7%. The sample taken for sequencing was sorted CD4+, CD8+, or CD8+CD57+ T cells (not recorded which) from PBMCs. These receptor sequences come from a human donor with aplastic anemia. Both conserved end residues are part of each CDR3. A D gene is named only where the DNA matches it firmly. For some rows the clone size is stated as once, few or many, or as a class when expanded; others skip it.

>TRBV7-9|NA|NA|TRBJ2-7
TGTGCCAGCAGCTCCGTGGGGTCCCGACTCCACTTC
CASSSVGSRLHF
>TRBV9|many|NA|TRBJ1-2
TGTGCCAGCAGCGTGGGGACGTCTAACTATGGCTACACCTTC
CASSVGTSNYGYTF
>TRBV5-4|NA|NA|TRBJ1-6
TGTGCCAGCAGCCCCTCTGGTTATGTAACTTCACCCCTCCACTTT
CASSPSGYVTSPLHF
>TRBV25-1|few|NA|TRBJ1-2
TGTGCCAGCAGTGAATCGGTGGGCAGGGAATCCTTTAGCTATGGCTACACCTTC
CASSESVGRESFSYGYTF
>TRBV5-5|NA|NA|TRBJ2-7
TGTGCCAGCAGCTTATACCCGGACACCTACGAGCAGTACTTC
CASSLYPDTYEQYF
>TRBV24-1|many|TRBD1|TRBJ1-2
TGTGCCACCAGTGATCCGGGACAGCCCTATGGCTACACCTTC
CATSDPGQPYGYTF
>TRBV10-3|NA|NA|TRBJ2-6
TGTGCCATCAGTGCAGGGGCGAGGGGGGCCAACGTCCTGACTTTC
CAISAGARGANVLTF
>TRBV28|NA|TRBD1|TRBJ2-3
TGTGCCAGCAACCGGGACAGGGGCACAGATACGCAGTATTTT
CASNRDRGTDTQYF
>TRBV9|NA|TRBD2|TRBJ2-7
TGTGCCAGTAGCGGGACTAGCGGGACCAACGAGCAGTACTTC
CASSGTSGTNEQYF
>TRBV11-3|many|NA|TRBJ1-1
TGTGCCAGCAGCGGGGCTGGGGGGACTGAAGCTTTCTTT
CASSGAGGTEAFF
>TRBV4-2|many|TRBD2|TRBJ2-2
TGTGCCAGCAACCCCGCTTTGACTAGCGGGAGGAGCGGGGAGCTGTTTTTT
CASNPALTSGRSGELFF
>TRBV19|many|NA|TRBJ1-1
TGTGCCAGTAAACAGGAGTTTTATGAAGCTTTCTTT
CASKQEFYEAFF
>TRBV29-1|few|TRBD2|TRBJ2-1
TGCAGCGGTCTAGCGGGAGTAAACAATGAGCAGTTCTTC
CSGLAGVNNEQFF
>TRBV6-5|many|TRBD1|TRBJ2-7
TGTGCCAGCAGTTACTCTGGCAGGGGGCGAATGTACGAGCAGTACTTC
CASSYSGRGRMYEQYF
>TRBV7-2|many|NA|TRBJ1-2
TGTGCCAGCAGCTCCCGGGCCGGGAGAGATGGCTACACCTTC
CASSSRAGRDGYTF
>TRBV5-1|NA|NA|TRBJ2-5
TGCGCCAGCAGCTTAAGGACTTTACAAGAGACCCAGTACTTC
CASSLRTLQETQYF
>TRBV12-3/TRBV12-4|many|TRBD1|TRBJ1-5
TGTGCCAGCAGAGGGACAGGGGAGGGTCAGCCCCAGCATTTT
CASRGTGEGQPQHF
>TRBV12-3/TRBV12-4|many|NA|TRBJ1-1
TGTGCCAGCAGTTTAAGAGGGAAGAACACTGAAGCTTTCTTT
CASSLRGKNTEAFF
>TRBV2|NA|NA|TRBJ1-4
TGTGCCAGCAACCGGGGGCCTGATAATGAAAAACTGTTTTTT
CASNRGPDNEKLFF
>TRBV10-3|NA|NA|TRBJ2-7
TGTGCCATCAGTGAGTCGGGACCGCGCGAGCAGTACTTC
CAISESGPREQYF
>TRBV15|many|TRBD1|TRBJ2-6
TGTGCCACCAGCAGGAGAGCCGGACAGGCCTCTTCTGGGGCCAACGTCCTGACTTTC
CATSRRAGQASSGANVLTF
>TRBV19|NA|TRBD2|TRBJ2-7
TGTGCCAGTAGTACCTTAGCGGGGGGGCCGGACGAGCAGTACTTC
CASSTLAGGPDEQYF
>TRBV10-3|NA|NA|TRBJ1-4
TGTGCCATCAGTGAAACAGTAAATGAAAAACTGTTTTTT
CAISETVNEKLFF
>TRBV7-9|NA|NA|TRBJ1-6
TGTGCCAGCAGCTTAGGGGAAGGGGGTTCACCCCTCCACTTT
CASSLGEGGSPLHF
>TRBV5-1|NA|TRBD2|TRBJ2-3
TGCGCCAGCAGCTCTAGAGGACTAGCGAGCACAGATACGCAGTATTTT
CASSSRGLASTDTQYF
>TRBV5-6|many|NA|TRBJ2-7
TGTGCCAGCAGCTTGGTACGCGACACCTACGAGCAGTACTTC
CASSLVRDTYEQYF
>TRBV29-1|once|NA|TRBJ2-4
TGCAGCGTTGAATCGATTAATGTAAACATTCAGTACTTC
CSVESINVNIQYF
>TRBV2|NA|NA|TRBJ1-4
TGTGCCACACGGAAACAGACTAATGAAAAACTGTTTTTT
CATRKQTNEKLFF
>TRBV24-1|NA|TRBD1|TRBJ1-5
TGTGCCACCAGTGATCCCGGGACAGGGGGGGCTCAGCCCCAGCATTTT
CATSDPGTGGAQPQHF
>TRBV7-9|NA|TRBD1|TRBJ2-1
TGTGCCAGCAGCAGCGACAGGGGGCGTGAGCAGTTCTTC
CASSSDRGREQFF
>TRBV24-1|NA|NA|TRBJ2-2
TGTGCCACCAGGGCAGGACCGAACACCGGGGAGCTGTTTTTT
CATRAGPNTGELFF
>TRBV19|many|TRBD1|TRBJ1-5
TGTGCCAGTAATGGGGACAGGTCGTCTAAACAGCCCCAGCATTTT
CASNGDRSSKQPQHF
>TRBV5-1|few|TRBD1|TRBJ2-2
TGCGCCAGCAGCTTGTCCGGGACAGGTCCTCCCACCGGGGAGCTGTTTTTT
CASSLSGTGPPTGELFF
>TRBV5-1|many|NA|TRBJ2-6
TGCGCCAGCAGCGCCTGGAAAGCTGGGGCCAACGTCCTGACTTTC
CASSAWKAGANVLTF
>TRBV29-1|NA|NA|TRBJ1-2
TGCAGCGTTGAAGACCTCGGACTCCCCTATGGCTACACCTTC
CSVEDLGLPYGYTF
>TRBV5-5|NA|NA|TRBJ1-1
TGTGCCAGCAGCTTTCCGACGGGGGCAGAGACTGAAGCTTTCTTT
CASSFPTGAETEAFF
>TRBV5-1|many|NA|TRBJ1-2
TGCGCCAGCAGCTTGGGAGGGGGGATTGACAACTATGGCTACACCTTC
CASSLGGGIDNYGYTF
>TRBV5-1|many|TRBD1|TRBJ1-6
TGCGCCAGCAGCTTGGAAGTTGGTCAGGGGGGTTCACCCCTCCACTTT
CASSLEVGQGGSPLHF
>TRBV6-2/TRBV6-3|few|NA|TRBJ2-7
TGTGCCAGCAGACAGCCAAGACACGAGCAGTACTTC
CASRQPRHEQYF
>TRBV2|NA|NA|TRBJ1-3
TGTTCCAGCAGCATACACTCTGGAAACACCATATATTTT
CSSSIHSGNTIYF
>TRBV15|NA|NA|TRBJ2-1
TGTGCCACCAGCAGATCGCAGGGGATGGACCTAGCCTACAATGAGCAGTTCTTC
CATSRSQGMDLAYNEQFF
>TRBV29-1|NA|NA|TRBJ1-1
TGCAGCGTAGCAATGACAGGCCTATCTGAAGCTTTCTTT
CSVAMTGLSEAFF
>TRBV4-2|once|TRBD1|TRBJ2-7
TGTGCCAGCAGCCAAAATCGCCCCGGGACAGGTAATTCCGAGCAGTACTTC
CASSQNRPGTGNSEQYF
>TRBV20-1|once|TRBD2|TRBJ2-7
TGCAGTGCTAGAGTAGCGGGAGTTTCAGGCGAGCAGTACTTC
CSARVAGVSGEQYF
>TRBV19|once|NA|TRBJ2-5
TGTGCCTCCTCCCCGTCGAACAGGGCACAAAGGGGGACCCAGTACTTC
CASSPSNRAQRGTQYF
>TRBV12-3/TRBV12-4|many|TRBD2|TRBJ2-7
TGTGCCAGCAGCTCCCCCAACCGCGGGAGGACCTACGAGCAGTACTTC
CASSSPNRGRTYEQYF
>TRBV14|many|NA|TRBJ1-1
TGTGCCAGCAGCCAAGAATTAGCAGGCTCGGCTTTCTTT
CASSQELAGSAFF
>TRBV5-6|many|NA|TRBJ2-6
TGTGCCAGCAGCTTTATCGGCGTCCTGACTTTC
CASSFIGVLTF
>TRBV5-1|many|TRBD1|TRBJ2-7
TGCGCCAGCCGGCAGGACGGGACAGCCGGGGAGCAGTACTTC
CASRQDGTAGEQYF
>TRBV27|NA|TRBD1|TRBJ2-3
TGTGCCAGCAGTTGGGACAGGAAAAGAGATACGCAGTATTTT
CASSWDRKRDTQYF
>TRBV29-1|NA|NA|TRBJ2-7
TGCAGTGTGGACTCGGGAAAAACCTACGAGCAGTACTTC
CSVDSGKTYEQYF
>TRBV19|many|NA|TRBJ2-7
TGTGCCAGTAGTATAGATCCTACAGGCGGGGAGCAGTACTTC
CASSIDPTGGEQYF
>TRBV20-1|many|TRBD2|TRBJ2-2
TGCAGTGCCGCCCCTAGCGGGTGGACCGGGGAGCTGTTTTTT
CSAAPSGWTGELFF